The sequence of this TCR beta chain was determined in a study of OX40 agonist ivuxolimab in advanced cancers. To note about this clone: What it binds is not known.

Findings of the study overall: At 0.1 to 3.0 mg/kg, CD4+ and CD8+ blood T cells expanded clonally by week 6.

This CDR3 contains 13 residues. Trimming cost V 2 bases and J 6 bases, with 7 bases left between them. Germline values: CDR1 SGHVS, CDR2 FNYEAQ. TCRdb keeps only in-frame clones here, not all; method: immunoSEQ multiplex PCR. This table has roughly 77,000 clones, 85% to 95% appearing once. This receptor was taken from an adult with an advanced solid tumor such as melanoma, head and neck, liver or kidney cancer. Sequenced here: CD4+ or CD8+ T cells sorted from blood, sampled in a trial of the OX40 agonist ivuxolimab. J is TRBJ2-2 and V is TRBV7-6; no definite D call. The CDR3 loop is CASSLPAAGELFF. The CDR3 nucleotides read TGTGCCAGCAGCTTACCTGCCGCCGGGGAGCTGTTTTTT.